This TCR beta chain stems from a study of T cell responses to AZD1222 COVID-19 vaccine. The overall study: The study pooled second doses at about 4 or about 12 weeks.

Study results and caveats: Nearly half of spike-specific TCRs reportedly target variant regions that are unmutated in the B.1.351 and B.1.1.7 variants. White British people made up most donors, females outnumbered males, and clonal diversity was possibly underestimated.

Sequenced by immunoSEQ multiplex PCR; TCRdb stores in-frame clones only, minus some. This table holds more than 85,000 clones, roughly 90% found once. Concerning this clone itself: Antigen: not known.

Trimming left V 4 bases short and J 0 bases short, with 13 bases between. Germline-derived CDR1 and CDR2 are SGHNT and YYREEE (reference sequence). This CDR3 has 15 amino acids. Sequencing used peripheral blood, obtained on day 0 of AZD1222 vaccination. This TCR derives from an adult in good health. The rearrangement links TRBV5-4 to TRBJ1-1, with a tentative D call TRBD1 (6 bases). The CDR3: CASSTQGLVNTEAFF. As DNA, the CDR3 is TGTGCCAGCAGCACACAGGGTCTAGTGAACACTGAAGCTTTCTTT.